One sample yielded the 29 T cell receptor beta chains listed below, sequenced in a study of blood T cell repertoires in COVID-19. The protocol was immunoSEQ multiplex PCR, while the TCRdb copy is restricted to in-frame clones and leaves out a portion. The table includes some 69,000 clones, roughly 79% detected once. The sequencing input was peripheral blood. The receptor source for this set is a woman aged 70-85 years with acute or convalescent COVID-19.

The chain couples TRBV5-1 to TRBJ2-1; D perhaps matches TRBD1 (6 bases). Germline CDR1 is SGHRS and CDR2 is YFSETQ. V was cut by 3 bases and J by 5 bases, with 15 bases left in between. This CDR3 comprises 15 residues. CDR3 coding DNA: TGCGCCAGCAGCTACGGGACAAATAACAACAATGAGCAGTTCTTC. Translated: CASSYGTNNNNEQFF.

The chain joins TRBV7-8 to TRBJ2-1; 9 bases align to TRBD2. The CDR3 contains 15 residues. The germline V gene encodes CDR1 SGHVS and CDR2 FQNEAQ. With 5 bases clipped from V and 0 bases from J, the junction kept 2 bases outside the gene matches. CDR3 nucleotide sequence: TGTGCCAGCAGCCTTAGCGGGAGCTCCTACAATGAGCAGTTCTTC. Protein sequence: CASSLSGSSYNEQFF.

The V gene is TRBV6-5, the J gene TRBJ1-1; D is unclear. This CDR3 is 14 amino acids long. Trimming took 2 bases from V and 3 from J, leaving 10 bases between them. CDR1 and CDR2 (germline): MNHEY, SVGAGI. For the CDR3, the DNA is TGTGCCAGCAGTTACCGAGTCGGGGACACTGAAGCTTTCTTT. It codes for CASSYRVGDTEAFF.

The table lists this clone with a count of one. The DNA of the CDR3 is TGTGCCAGCCGGGGACAGAACCAAGAGACCCAGTACTTC. This sequence encodes CASRGQNQETQYF. The chain couples TRBV18 to TRBJ2-5; TRBD1 agrees at 7 bases. J gave up 0 bases and V 8 bases, and 3 bases lay outside the gene matches. CDR1 and CDR2 (germline): KGHSH, LQKENI. This CDR3 has 13 residues.

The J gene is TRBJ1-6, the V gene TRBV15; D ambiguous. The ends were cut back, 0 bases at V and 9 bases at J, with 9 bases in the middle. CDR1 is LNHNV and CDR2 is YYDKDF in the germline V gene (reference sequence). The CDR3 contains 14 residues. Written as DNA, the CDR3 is TGTGCCACCAGCAGAGATAAGGGAGGTTCACCCCTCCACTTT. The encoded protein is CATSRDKGGSPLHF.

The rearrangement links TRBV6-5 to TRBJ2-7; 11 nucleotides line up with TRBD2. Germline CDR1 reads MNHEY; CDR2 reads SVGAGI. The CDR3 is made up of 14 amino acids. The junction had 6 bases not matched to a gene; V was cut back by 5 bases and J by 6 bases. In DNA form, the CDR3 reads TGTGCCAGCAGTATAGCGGGAGGGCCCGGCGAGCAGTACTTC. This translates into CASSIAGGPGEQYF.

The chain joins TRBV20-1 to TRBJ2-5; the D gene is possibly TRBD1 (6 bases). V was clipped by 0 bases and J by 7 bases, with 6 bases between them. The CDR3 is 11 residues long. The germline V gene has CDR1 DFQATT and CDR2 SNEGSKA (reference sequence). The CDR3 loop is CSAREGATQYF. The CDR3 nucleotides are TGCAGTGCTAGAGAGGGGGCGACCCAGTACTTC.

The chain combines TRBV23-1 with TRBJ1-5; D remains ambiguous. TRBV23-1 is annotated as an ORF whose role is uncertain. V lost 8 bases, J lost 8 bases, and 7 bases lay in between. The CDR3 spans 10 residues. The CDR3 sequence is CASVSEPQHF. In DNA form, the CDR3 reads TGCGCCAGCGTTAGCGAGCCCCAGCATTTT.

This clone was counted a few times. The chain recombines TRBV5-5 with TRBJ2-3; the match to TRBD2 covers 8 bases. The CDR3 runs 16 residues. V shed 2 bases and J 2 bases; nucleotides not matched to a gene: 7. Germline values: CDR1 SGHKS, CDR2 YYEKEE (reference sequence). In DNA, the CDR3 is TGTGCCAGCAGCTTCAAAACTAGCGGACTCACAGATACGCAGTATTTT. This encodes CASSFKTSGLTDTQYF.

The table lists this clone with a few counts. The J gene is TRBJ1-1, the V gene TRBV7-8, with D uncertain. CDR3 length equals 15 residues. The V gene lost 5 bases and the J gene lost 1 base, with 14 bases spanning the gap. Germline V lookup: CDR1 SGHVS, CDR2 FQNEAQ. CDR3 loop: CASSVLNSPNTEAFF. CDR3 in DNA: TGTGCCAGCAGCGTTTTGAACAGCCCGAACACTGAAGCTTTCTTT.

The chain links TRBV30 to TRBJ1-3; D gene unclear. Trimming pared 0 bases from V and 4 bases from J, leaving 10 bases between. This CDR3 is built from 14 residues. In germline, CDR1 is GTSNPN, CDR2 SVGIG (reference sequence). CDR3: CAWSVGGLGNTIYF. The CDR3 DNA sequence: TGTGCCTGGAGTGTGGGAGGCCTCGGAAACACCATATATTTT. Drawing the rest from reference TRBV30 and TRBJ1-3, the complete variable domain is SQTIHQWPATLVQPVGSPLSLECTVEGTSNPNLYWYRQAAGRGLQLLFYSVGIGQISSEVPQNLSASRPQDRQFILSSKKLLLSDSGFYLCAWSVGGLGNTIYFGEGSWLTVV.

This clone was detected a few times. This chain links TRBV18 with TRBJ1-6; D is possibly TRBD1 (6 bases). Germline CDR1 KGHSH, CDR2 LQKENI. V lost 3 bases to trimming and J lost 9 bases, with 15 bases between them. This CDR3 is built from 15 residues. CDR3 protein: CASSPGAPMASPLHF. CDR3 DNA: TGTGCCAGCTCACCGGGGGCCCCTATGGCTTCACCCCTCCACTTT.

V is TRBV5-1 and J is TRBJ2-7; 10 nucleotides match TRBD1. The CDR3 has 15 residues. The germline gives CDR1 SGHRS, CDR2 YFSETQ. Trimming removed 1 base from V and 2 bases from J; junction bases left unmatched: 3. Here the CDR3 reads CASSLPGTGAYEQYF. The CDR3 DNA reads TGCGCCAGCAGCTTGCCTGGGACAGGGGCCTACGAGCAGTACTTC.

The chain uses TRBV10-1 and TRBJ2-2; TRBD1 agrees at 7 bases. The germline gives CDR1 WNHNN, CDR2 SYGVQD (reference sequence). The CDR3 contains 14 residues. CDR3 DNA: TGCGCTACCAGAGGGACAGCGAACACCGGGGAGCTGTTTTTT. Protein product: CATRGTANTGELFF.

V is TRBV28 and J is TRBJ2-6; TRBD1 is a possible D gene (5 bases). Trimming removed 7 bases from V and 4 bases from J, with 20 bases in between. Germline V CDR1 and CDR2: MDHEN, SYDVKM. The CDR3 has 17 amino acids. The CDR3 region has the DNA TGTGCCAGCACCCAAGGGGTGGTTCTGAAGGGGGCCAACGTCCTGACTTTC. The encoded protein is CASTQGVVLKGANVLTF.

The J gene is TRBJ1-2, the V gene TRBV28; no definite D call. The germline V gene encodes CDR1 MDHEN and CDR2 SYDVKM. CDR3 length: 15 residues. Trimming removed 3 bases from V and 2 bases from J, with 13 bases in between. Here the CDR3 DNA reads TGTGCCAGCAGTTTCGGGGTCAGGCTAAACTATGGCTACACCTTC. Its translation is CASSFGVRLNYGYTF.

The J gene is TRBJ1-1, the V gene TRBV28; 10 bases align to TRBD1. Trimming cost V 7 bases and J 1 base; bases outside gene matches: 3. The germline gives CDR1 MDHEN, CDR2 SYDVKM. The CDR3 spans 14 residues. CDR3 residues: CASIRTGGNTEAFF. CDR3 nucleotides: TGTGCCAGCATTCGGACAGGGGGGAACACTGAAGCTTTCTTT.

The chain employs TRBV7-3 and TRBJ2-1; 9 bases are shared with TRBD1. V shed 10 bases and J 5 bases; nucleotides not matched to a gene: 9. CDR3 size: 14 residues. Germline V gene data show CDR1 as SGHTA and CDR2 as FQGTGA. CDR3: CATKTTGGNNEQFF. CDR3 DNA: TGTGCCACCAAAACGACAGGGGGAAACAATGAGCAGTTCTTC. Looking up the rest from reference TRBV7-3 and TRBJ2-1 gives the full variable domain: GAGVSQTPSNKVTEKGKYVELRCDPISGHTALYWYRQSLGQGPEFLIYFQGTGAADDSGLPNDRFFAVRPEGSVSTLKIQRTERGDSAVYLCATKTTGGNNEQFFGPGTRLTVL.

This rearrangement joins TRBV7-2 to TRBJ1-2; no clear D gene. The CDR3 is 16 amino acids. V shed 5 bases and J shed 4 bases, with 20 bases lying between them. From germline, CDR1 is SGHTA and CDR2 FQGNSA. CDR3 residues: CASSPRETIRPYGYTF. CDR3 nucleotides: TGTGCCAGCAGCCCCCGGGAGACGATCCGACCCTATGGCTACACCTTC. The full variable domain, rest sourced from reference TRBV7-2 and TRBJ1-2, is GAGVSQSPSNKVTEKGKDVELRCDPISGHTALYWYRQSLGQGLEFLIYFQGNSAPDKSGLPSDRFSAERTGGSVSTLTIQRTQQEDSAVYLCASSPRETIRPYGYTFGSGTRLTVV.

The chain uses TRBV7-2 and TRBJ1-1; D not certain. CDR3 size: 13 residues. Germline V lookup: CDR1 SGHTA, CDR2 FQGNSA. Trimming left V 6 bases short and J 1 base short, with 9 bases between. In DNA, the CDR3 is TGTGCCAGCAGTCCCAGAAGGAACACTGAAGCTTTCTTT. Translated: CASSPRRNTEAFF.

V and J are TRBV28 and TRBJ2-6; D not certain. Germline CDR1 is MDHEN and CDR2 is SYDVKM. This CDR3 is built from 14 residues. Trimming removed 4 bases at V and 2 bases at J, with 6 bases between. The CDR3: CASSSFPGANVLTF. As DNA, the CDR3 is TGTGCCAGCAGTTCCTTCCCTGGGGCCAACGTCCTGACTTTC.

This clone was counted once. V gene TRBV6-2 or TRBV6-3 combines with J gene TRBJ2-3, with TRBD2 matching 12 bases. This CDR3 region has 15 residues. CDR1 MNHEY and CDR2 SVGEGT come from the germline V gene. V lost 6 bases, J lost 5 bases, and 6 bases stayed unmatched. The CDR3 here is CASSSGLAGLDTQYF. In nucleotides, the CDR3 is TGTGCCAGCAGCTCGGGACTAGCGGGTTTAGATACGCAGTATTTT.

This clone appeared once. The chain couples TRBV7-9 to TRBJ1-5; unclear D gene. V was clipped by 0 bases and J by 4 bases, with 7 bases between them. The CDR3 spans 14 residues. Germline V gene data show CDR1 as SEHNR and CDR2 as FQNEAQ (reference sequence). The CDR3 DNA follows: TGTGCCAGCAGCTTAGCGCACGGGAATCAGCCCCAGCATTTT. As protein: CASSLAHGNQPQHF. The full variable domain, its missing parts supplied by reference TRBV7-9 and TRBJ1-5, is DTGVSQNPRHKITKRGQNVTFRCDPISEHNRLYWYRQTLGQGPEFLTYFQNEAQLEKSRLLSDRFSAERPKGSFSTLEIQRTEQGDSAMYLCASSLAHGNQPQHFGDGTRLSIL.

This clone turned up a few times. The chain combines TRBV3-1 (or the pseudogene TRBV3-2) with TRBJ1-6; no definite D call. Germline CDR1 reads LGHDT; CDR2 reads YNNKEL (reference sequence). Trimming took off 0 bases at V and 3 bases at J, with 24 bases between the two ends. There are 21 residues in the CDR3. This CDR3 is CASSQDGGRQIPSRYNSPLHF. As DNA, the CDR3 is TGTGCCAGCAGCCAAGATGGTGGCAGGCAGATCCCATCTCGCTATAATTCACCCCTCCACTTT.

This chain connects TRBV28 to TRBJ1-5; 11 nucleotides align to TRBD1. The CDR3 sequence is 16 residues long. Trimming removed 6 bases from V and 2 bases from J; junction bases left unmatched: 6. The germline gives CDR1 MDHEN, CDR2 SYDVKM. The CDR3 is CASSSWGQGGNQPQHF. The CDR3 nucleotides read TGTGCCAGCAGCTCATGGGGACAGGGGGGCAATCAGCCCCAGCATTTT.

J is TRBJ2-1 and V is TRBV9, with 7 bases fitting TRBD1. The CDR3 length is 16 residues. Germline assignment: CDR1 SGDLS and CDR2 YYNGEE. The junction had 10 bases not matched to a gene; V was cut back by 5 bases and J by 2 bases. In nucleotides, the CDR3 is TGTGCCAGCAGTTTAACACAGGGGATACCCTACAATGAGCAGTTCTTC. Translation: CASSLTQGIPYNEQFF. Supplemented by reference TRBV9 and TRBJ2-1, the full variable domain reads DSGVTQTPKHLITATGQRVTLRCSPRSGDLSVYWYQQSLDQGLQFLIQYYNGEERAKGNILERFSAQQFPDLHSELNLSSLELGDSALYFCASSLTQGIPYNEQFFGPGTRLTVL.

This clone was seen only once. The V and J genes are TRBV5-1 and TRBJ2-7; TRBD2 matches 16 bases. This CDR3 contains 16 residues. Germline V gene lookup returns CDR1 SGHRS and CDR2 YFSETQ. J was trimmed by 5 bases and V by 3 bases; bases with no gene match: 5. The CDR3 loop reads CASSSLGLAGGNEQYF. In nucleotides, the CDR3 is TGCGCCAGCAGCTCCCTGGGACTAGCGGGAGGGAACGAGCAGTACTTC.

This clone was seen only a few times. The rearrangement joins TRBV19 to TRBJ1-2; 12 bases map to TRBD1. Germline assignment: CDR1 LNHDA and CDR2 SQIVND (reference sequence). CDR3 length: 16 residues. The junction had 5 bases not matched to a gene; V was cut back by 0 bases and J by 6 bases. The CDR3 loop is CASSIEGQGAWNGYTF. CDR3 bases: TGTGCCAGTAGTATAGAGGGACAGGGGGCATGGAATGGCTACACCTTC.

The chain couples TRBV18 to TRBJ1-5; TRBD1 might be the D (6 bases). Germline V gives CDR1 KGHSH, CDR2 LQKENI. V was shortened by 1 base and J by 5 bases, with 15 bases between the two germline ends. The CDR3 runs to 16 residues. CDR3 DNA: TGTGCCAGCTCACCACTTAGAACAGGGACCTATCAGCCCCAGCATTTT. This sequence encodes CASSPLRTGTYQPQHF.